Listed below are T cell receptor beta chains from one sample, sequenced in a study of regulatory T cells in long-lasting Graves disease. MiXCR was run by TCRdb on the multiplex PCR reads, yielding one entry per CDR3 protein. Among about 660,000 distinct CDR3 sequences, 25% to 35% were seen once, and the ten largest hold about two fifths. Sequenced here: peripheral blood mononuclear cells (PBMCs), sampled when the disease was refractory, from a patient treated with antithyroid drugs. Receptors originate from a female donor with Graves disease. CDR3s include the opening cysteine and the closing phenylalanine or tryptophan. The D gene is left open where the match is weak. The size field is filled for only some rows; it gives once, few, many or a size class.

d_call: -
v_call: TRBV6-5
clone_size: -
j_call: TRBJ2-7
cdr3_nt: TGTGCCAGCAGTTATGGAAAGCGGGTGACCTACGAGCAGTACTTC
cdr3_aa: CASSYGKRVTYEQYF

d_call: TRBD1
v_call: TRBV10-3
clone_size: -
j_call: TRBJ1-1
cdr3_nt: TGTGCCATCAGTGGAAGCAGGGGGGACACTGAAGCTTTCTTT
cdr3_aa: CAISGSRGDTEAFF

d_call: -
v_call: TRBV3-1
clone_size: few
j_call: TRBJ1-2
cdr3_nt: TGTGCCAGCAGCCAAGTCCCAGCTAACTATGGCTACACCTTC
cdr3_aa: CASSQVPANYGYTF

d_call: TRBD2
v_call: TRBV5-1
clone_size: once
j_call: TRBJ2-7
cdr3_nt: TGCGCCAGCAGCCTTGGGACTACCCGAGCCGAGCAGTACTTC
cdr3_aa: CASSLGTTRAEQYF

d_call: -
v_call: TRBV12-3/TRBV12-4
clone_size: many
j_call: TRBJ2-5
cdr3_nt: TGTGCCAGCAGTTTCAGGCGGGGAGAGACCCAGTACTTC
cdr3_aa: CASSFRRGETQYF

d_call: -
v_call: TRBV27
clone_size: few
j_call: TRBJ1-5
cdr3_nt: TGTGCCAGCAGTACGCGTGGGAGGAGTCAGCCCCAGCATTTT
cdr3_aa: CASSTRGRSQPQHF

d_call: -
v_call: TRBV2
clone_size: many
j_call: TRBJ1-2
cdr3_nt: TGTGCCAGCAGTGAAGCGCGGGGGGTGTATGGCTACACCTTC
cdr3_aa: CASSEARGVYGYTF

d_call: TRBD1
v_call: TRBV6-1
clone_size: -
j_call: TRBJ2-3
cdr3_nt: TGTGCCAGCAGCGTGACAGGGCTCAGCACAGATACGCAGTATTTT
cdr3_aa: CASSVTGLSTDTQYF

d_call: TRBD1
v_call: TRBV30
clone_size: -
j_call: TRBJ2-5
cdr3_nt: TGTGCCTGGGGGGAACAGGGGGCGGGAGAGACCCAGTACTTC
cdr3_aa: CAWGEQGAGETQYF

d_call: -
v_call: TRBV20-1
clone_size: -
j_call: TRBJ1-6
cdr3_nt: TGCAGTGCTAGCCCTCCGGGACTCCAGATGTCACCCCTCCACTTT
cdr3_aa: CSASPPGLQMSPLHF

d_call: -
v_call: TRBV2
clone_size: -
j_call: TRBJ2-3
cdr3_nt: TGTGCCGCCGAAGTCCTGAGCACAGATACGCAGTATTTT
cdr3_aa: CAAEVLSTDTQYF

d_call: TRBD1
v_call: TRBV20-1
clone_size: few
j_call: TRBJ1-2
cdr3_nt: TGCAGTGCGCCCGGGACAGGGTTGACTAACTATGGCTACACCTTC
cdr3_aa: CSAPGTGLTNYGYTF

d_call: -
v_call: TRBV9
clone_size: few
j_call: TRBJ1-2
cdr3_nt: TGTGCCAGCAGCCGGAGGTGGGGGCTCGATGGCTACACCTTC
cdr3_aa: CASSRRWGLDGYTF

d_call: TRBD1
v_call: TRBV6-1
clone_size: -
j_call: TRBJ1-4
cdr3_nt: TGTGCCAGCGCCTATATTTTTACGGGACAGCATAAACTGTTTTTT
cdr3_aa: CASAYIFTGQHKLFF

d_call: TRBD2
v_call: TRBV6-2/TRBV6-3
clone_size: -
j_call: TRBJ2-2
cdr3_nt: TGTGCCAGCAGCGGGACTAGCGGGAGACACACCGGGGAGCTGTTTTTT
cdr3_aa: CASSGTSGRHTGELFF

d_call: TRBD1
v_call: TRBV30
clone_size: -
j_call: TRBJ1-2
cdr3_nt: TGTGCCTGGAGCGGGACGGACAGGGCCGGCTACACCTTC
cdr3_aa: CAWSGTDRAGYTF

d_call: -
v_call: TRBV11-2
clone_size: few
j_call: TRBJ2-2
cdr3_nt: TGTGCCAGCAGCTTGGGGCAGGGCCCGAACACCGGGGAGCTGTTTTTT
cdr3_aa: CASSLGQGPNTGELFF

d_call: TRBD1
v_call: TRBV12-3/TRBV12-4
clone_size: many
j_call: TRBJ2-2
cdr3_nt: TGTGCCAGCAGTCCTGAAGGGGGCGGGACCGGGGAGCTGTTTTTT
cdr3_aa: CASSPEGGGTGELFF

d_call: TRBD1
v_call: TRBV2
clone_size: -
j_call: TRBJ1-1
cdr3_nt: TGTGCCAGCAGTGATCAGGGGGATGAGATGAACACTGAAGCTTTCTTT
cdr3_aa: CASSDQGDEMNTEAFF

d_call: -
v_call: TRBV20-1
clone_size: -
j_call: TRBJ2-1
cdr3_nt: TGCAGTGCTAGAGCGGCGGTCTCCTACAATGAGCAGTTCTTC
cdr3_aa: CSARAAVSYNEQFF

d_call: TRBD1
v_call: TRBV10-3
clone_size: -
j_call: TRBJ1-1
cdr3_nt: TGTGCCATCAGTGACCCCCAGGGGGCCAGCACTGAAGCTTTCTTT
cdr3_aa: CAISDPQGASTEAFF

d_call: TRBD1
v_call: TRBV20-1
clone_size: many
j_call: TRBJ2-5
cdr3_nt: TGCAGTGCTAGACCTGGGACAGGTAGAGAGACCCAGTACTTC
cdr3_aa: CSARPGTGRETQYF

d_call: -
v_call: TRBV29-1
clone_size: few
j_call: TRBJ2-5
cdr3_nt: TGCAGCGTTGATCGTCAGGGGGAGACCCAGTACTTC
cdr3_aa: CSVDRQGETQYF

d_call: -
v_call: TRBV13
clone_size: few
j_call: TRBJ1-4
cdr3_nt: TGTGCCAGCAGCCCGGGCGGCCGCGGAGAAAAACTGTTTTTT
cdr3_aa: CASSPGGRGEKLFF

d_call: -
v_call: TRBV12-5
clone_size: -
j_call: TRBJ2-3
cdr3_nt: TGTGCTAGTGGCCGCGACACAGATACGCAGTATTTT
cdr3_aa: CASGRDTDTQYF

d_call: TRBD1
v_call: TRBV2
clone_size: many
j_call: TRBJ1-1
cdr3_nt: TGTGCCGGCCGGGACAGGAGGAACACTGAAGCTTTCTTT
cdr3_aa: CAGRDRRNTEAFF

d_call: TRBD2
v_call: TRBV5-6
clone_size: -
j_call: TRBJ2-3
cdr3_nt: TGTGCCAGCAGCATTAGGACTAGCGGGAGGGGCACAGATACGCAGTATTTT
cdr3_aa: CASSIRTSGRGTDTQYF

d_call: -
v_call: TRBV2
clone_size: -
j_call: TRBJ2-1
cdr3_nt: TGTGCCAGCAGGGGGAACAGGGTACGCAATGAGCAGTTCTTC
cdr3_aa: CASRGNRVRNEQFF

d_call: -
v_call: TRBV20-1
clone_size: -
j_call: TRBJ1-2
cdr3_nt: TGCAGTGCTAGGACAGGATCGACCTATGACTACACCTTC
cdr3_aa: CSARTGSTYDYTF

d_call: TRBD2
v_call: TRBV2
clone_size: -
j_call: TRBJ2-7
cdr3_nt: TGTGCCAGCAGTGAAATTTCGGCTAGCGGATACGGGCAGTACTTC
cdr3_aa: CASSEISASGYGQYF

d_call: TRBD1
v_call: TRBV6-5
clone_size: -
j_call: TRBJ1-3
cdr3_nt: TGTGCCAGCAGTTACGCCAGGGGGCTTGGAAACACCATATATTTT
cdr3_aa: CASSYARGLGNTIYF